These T cell receptor beta chains were read from a single sample in a study of T cells in Graves' hyperthyroidism and ophthalmopathy. TCRdb processed the multiplex PCR reads anew with MiXCR; each CDR3 protein has one entry. The sample has about 290,000 distinct CDR3 sequences, 15% to 20% seen once. Sequenced: blood. These receptors were obtained from a man aged 45-65 years with Graves' ophthalmopathy. Both conserved end residues are part of each CDR3. D genes are given only for firm matches. Rows give clone size only sometimes, using once, few, many, or a class for an expanded clone.

J,size,D,V,CDR3,DNA
TRBJ2-1,many,TRBD2,TRBV11-3,CASSRDTSDEQFF,TGTGCCAGCAGCCGTGACACTAGCGATGAGCAGTTCTTC
TRBJ2-5,few,.,TRBV12-3/TRBV12-4,CASSERGRQETQYF,TGTGCCAGCAGTGAAAGAGGGAGACAAGAGACCCAGTACTTC
TRBJ2-2,few,.,TRBV9,CASSVERDTGELFF,TGTGCCAGCAGCGTAGAGAGGGACACCGGGGAGCTGTTTTTT
TRBJ2-7,many,TRBD1,TRBV11-2,CASSFGTGSEQYF,TGTGCCAGCAGTTTCGGGACAGGGTCCGAGCAGTACTTC
TRBJ2-5,few,.,TRBV7-2,CASRRDYQETQYF,TGTGCCAGCAGGCGGGATTACCAAGAGACCCAGTACTTC
TRBJ2-5,many,.,TRBV15,CATSSNQETQYF,TGTGCCACCAGCAGCAACCAAGAGACCCAGTACTTC
TRBJ2-7,few,.,TRBV12-3/TRBV12-4,CASSLAGPAYEQYF,TGTGCCAGCAGTTTAGCGGGCCCCGCCTACGAGCAGTACTTC
TRBJ2-1,.,.,TRBV3-1,CASSQVRESNEQFF,TGTGCCAGCAGCCAAGTTCGGGAAAGCAATGAGCAGTTCTTC
TRBJ2-1,many,TRBD2,TRBV11-3,CARARLAGGDNEQFF,TGTGCCAGAGCGAGGTTGGCGGGAGGAGATAATGAGCAGTTCTTC
TRBJ2-3,.,TRBD2,TRBV6-4,CASSDSGSPDTQYF,TGTGCCAGCAGTGACAGCGGGAGCCCAGATACGCAGTATTTT
TRBJ1-6,many,.,TRBV12-3/TRBV12-4,CASRSQGLHSPLHF,TGTGCCAGCAGATCGCAGGGCTTACATTCACCCCTCCACTTT
TRBJ2-7,many,TRBD2,TRBV20-1,CSAPWTSGRWEQYF,TGCAGTGCCCCCTGGACTAGCGGGAGGTGGGAGCAGTACTTC
TRBJ2-7,many,.,TRBV30,CAWTGAYEQYF,TGTGCCTGGACAGGGGCCTACGAGCAGTACTTC
TRBJ2-7,many,.,TRBV4-1,CASSQGPRGYEQYF,TGCGCCAGCAGCCAAGGACCCAGGGGCTACGAGCAGTACTTC
TRBJ2-7,few,.,TRBV6-1,CASSVPEQYF,TGTGCCAGCAGTGTACCGGAGCAGTACTTC
TRBJ1-1,many,.,TRBV11-2,CASSLDGQAATEAFF,TGTGCCAGCAGCTTAGATGGTCAGGCGGCCACTGAAGCTTTCTTT
TRBJ2-5,many,.,TRBV3-1,CASSPLGSQETQYF,TGTGCCAGCAGCCCCCTCGGTAGCCAAGAGACCCAGTACTTC
TRBJ2-1,many,.,TRBV11-2,CASSLERSRNEQFF,TGTGCCAGCAGCTTAGAGCGGTCCCGCAATGAGCAGTTCTTC
TRBJ1-4,few,.,TRBV7-9,CASSLNGGTRNEKLFF,TGTGCCAGCAGCCTTAACGGGGGGACTCGAAATGAAAAACTGTTTTTT
TRBJ2-3,.,TRBD1,TRBV5-1,CANSLRGRSTDTQYF,TGCGCCAACAGCCTCAGGGGGCGCAGCACAGATACGCAGTATTTT
TRBJ1-6,few,.,TRBV5-5,CASSLELLRGYSPLHF,TGTGCCAGCAGCTTGGAATTATTGCGGGGATACTCACCCCTCCACTTT
TRBJ1-2,.,.,TRBV30,CAWTGETNRGDGYTF,TGTGCCTGGACCGGGGAGACCAACCGAGGAGATGGCTACACCTTC
TRBJ1-1,many,.,TRBV11-2,CASSLTGGEAFF,TGTGCCAGCAGCTTAACTGGGGGTGAAGCTTTCTTT
TRBJ2-5,.,.,TRBV27,CASSRGTQETQYF,TGTGCCAGCAGCCGAGGGACCCAAGAGACCCAGTACTTC
TRBJ1-1,many,TRBD1,TRBV7-2,CASSLEDRSRAFF,TGTGCCAGCAGCTTAGAGGACAGGTCTCGGGCTTTCTTT
TRBJ2-1,.,TRBD1,TRBV9,CASSVGTGGDYNEQFF,TGTGCCAGCAGCGTAGGGACAGGGGGTGACTACAATGAGCAGTTCTTC
TRBJ1-5,few,TRBD1,TRBV2,CASSKGQVQPQHF,TGTGCCAGCAGCAAGGGACAGGTTCAGCCCCAGCATTTT
TRBJ2-7,many,TRBD1,TRBV24-1,CATSDPTGSLHEQYF,TGTGCCACCAGTGACCCGACAGGGTCCCTACACGAGCAGTACTTC
TRBJ2-1,.,TRBD2,TRBV12-3/TRBV12-4,CASTQTSDYNGQFF,TGTGCCAGCACCCAGACTAGCGACTACAATGGGCAGTTCTTC
TRBJ1-4,many,.,TRBV5-1,CASSLTGYEKLFF,TGCGCCAGCAGCTTGACAGGATATGAAAAACTGTTTTTT
TRBJ2-7,few,TRBD2,TRBV6-1,CASARREGQYEQYF,TGTGCCAGCGCCCGGAGGGAGGGCCAGTACGAGCAGTACTTC
TRBJ2-5,.,.,TRBV9,CASSVGGGGLETQYF,TGTGCCAGCAGCGTAGGTGGTGGGGGTTTAGAGACCCAGTACTTC
TRBJ2-7,many,.,TRBV7-2,CASSAGRGRYEQYF,TGTGCCAGCAGCGCGGGAAGGGGAAGATACGAGCAGTACTTC
TRBJ1-5,.,.,TRBV19,CASSAQGISNQPQHF,TGTGCCAGTAGTGCTCAGGGTATTAGCAATCAGCCCCAGCATTTT
TRBJ2-5,many,.,TRBV3-1,CASSQEGTSFWTQYF,TGTGCCAGCAGCCAAGAGGGGACATCGTTCTGGACCCAGTACTTC
TRBJ2-1,few,.,TRBV12-3/TRBV12-4,CASRKGRESFGGQFF,TGTGCCAGCAGGAAAGGACGAGAAAGTTTTGGTGGGCAGTTCTTC
TRBJ2-3,few,TRBD2,TRBV5-1,CASRPLAGSTDTQYF,TGCGCCAGCAGGCCACTAGCGGGATCCACAGATACGCAGTATTTT
TRBJ2-5,many,TRBD1,TRBV28,CASSSRDREYF,TGTGCCAGCAGTTCCCGGGACAGGGAGTACTTC
TRBJ1-5,.,TRBD1,TRBV4-1,CASSQEGQSRNQPQHF,TGCGCCAGCAGCCAAGAGGGACAGTCCCGCAATCAGCCCCAGCATTTT
TRBJ2-2,.,TRBD1,TRBV7-3,CASSLENRGYAGELFF,TGTGCCAGCAGCTTAGAAAACAGGGGATACGCCGGGGAGCTGTTTTTT
TRBJ1-5,.,.,TRBV5-1,CASSLSSQGDQPQHF,TGCGCCAGCAGCTTAAGTTCCCAGGGAGATCAGCCCCAGCATTTT
TRBJ1-2,few,TRBD1,TRBV5-1,CASHKPGQVYGYTF,TGCGCCAGCCATAAACCGGGACAGGTCTATGGCTACACCTTC
TRBJ2-3,.,.,TRBV4-1,CASSPRGSAETDTQYF,TGCGCCAGCAGCCCTCGTGGCTCCGCTGAAACAGATACGCAGTATTTT
TRBJ2-3,.,TRBD2,TRBV4-3,CASSQDSGSRDTQYF,TGCGCCAGCAGCCAAGATAGCGGGAGTCGAGATACGCAGTATTTT
TRBJ2-7,many,.,TRBV28,CASSLSRSHEQYF,TGTGCCAGCAGCCTCTCGAGGTCCCACGAGCAGTACTTC
TRBJ2-3,.,.,TRBV24-1,CATSDLDGQSTDTQYF,TGTGCCACCAGTGATTTGGACGGACAGAGCACAGATACGCAGTATTTT
TRBJ2-3,few,.,TRBV7-2,CASSRTRADTQYF,TGTGCCAGCAGCCGAACTAGGGCAGATACGCAGTATTTT
TRBJ1-3,few,.,TRBV25-1,CASSDSRGTGNTIYF,TGTGCCAGCAGTGATTCAAGGGGTACGGGAAACACCATATATTTT
TRBJ1-6,few,.,TRBV12-3/TRBV12-4,CASSPQHGTRSPLHF,TGTGCCAGCAGTCCCCAACACGGGACTAGGTCACCCCTCCACTTT
TRBJ2-3,.,.,TRBV6-2/TRBV6-3,CASSYSRASPKGDTQYF,TGTGCCAGCAGTTACTCGAGGGCTAGCCCGAAGGGAGATACGCAGTATTTT
TRBJ2-7,few,TRBD2,TRBV6-2/TRBV6-3,CASSGTSGYTYEQYF,TGTGCCAGCAGTGGTACTAGCGGGTATACCTACGAGCAGTACTTC
TRBJ2-3,few,.,TRBV28,CASSLLIGTDTQYF,TGTGCCAGCAGTTTGCTGATAGGCACAGATACGCAGTATTTT
TRBJ1-3,.,.,TRBV29-1,CSVVPNSGNTIYF,TGCAGCGTTGTTCCCAACTCTGGAAACACCATATATTTT